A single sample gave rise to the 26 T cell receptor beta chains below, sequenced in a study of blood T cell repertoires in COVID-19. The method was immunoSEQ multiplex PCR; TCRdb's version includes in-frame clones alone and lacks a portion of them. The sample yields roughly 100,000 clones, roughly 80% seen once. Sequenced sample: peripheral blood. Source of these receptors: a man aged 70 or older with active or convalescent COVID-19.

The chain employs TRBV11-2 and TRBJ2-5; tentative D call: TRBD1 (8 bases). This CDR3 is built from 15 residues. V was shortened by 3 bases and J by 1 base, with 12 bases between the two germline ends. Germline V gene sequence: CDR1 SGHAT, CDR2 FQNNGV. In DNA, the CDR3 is TGTGCCAGCAGCTTGCGGGGGACAGGCCAAGAGACCCAGTACTTC. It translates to CASSLRGTGQETQYF.

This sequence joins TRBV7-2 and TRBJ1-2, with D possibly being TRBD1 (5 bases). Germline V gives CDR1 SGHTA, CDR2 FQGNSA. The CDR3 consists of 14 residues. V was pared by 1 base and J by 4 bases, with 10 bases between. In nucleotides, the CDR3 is TGTGCCAGCAGCTTAGGGGGCGCGGTCTATGGCTACACCTTC. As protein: CASSLGGAVYGYTF.

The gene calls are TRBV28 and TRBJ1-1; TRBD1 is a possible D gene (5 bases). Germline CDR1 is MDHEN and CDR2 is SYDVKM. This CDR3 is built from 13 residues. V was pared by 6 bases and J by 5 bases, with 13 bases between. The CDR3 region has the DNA TGTGCCAGCAGGGAAAGGGGAGGAACTGAAGCTTTCTTT. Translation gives CASRERGGTEAFF.

The CDR3 reads CASSWGQGKRETQYF. In DNA, the CDR3 is TGTGCCAGCAGCTGGGGACAGGGGAAAAGAGAGACCCAGTACTTC. J is TRBJ2-5 and V is TRBV5-4, with 10 bases that match TRBD1. Germline CDR1 and CDR2: SGHNT and YYREEE (reference sequence). Trimming removed 3 bases from V and 4 bases from J; junction bases left unmatched: 6. This CDR3 spans 15 amino acids.

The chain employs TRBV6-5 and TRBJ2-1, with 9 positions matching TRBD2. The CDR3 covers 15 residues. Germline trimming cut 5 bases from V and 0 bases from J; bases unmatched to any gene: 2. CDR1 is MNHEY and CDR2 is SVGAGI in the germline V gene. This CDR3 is CASSPSGASYNEQFF. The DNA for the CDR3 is TGTGCCAGCAGTCCTAGCGGGGCCTCCTACAATGAGCAGTTCTTC.

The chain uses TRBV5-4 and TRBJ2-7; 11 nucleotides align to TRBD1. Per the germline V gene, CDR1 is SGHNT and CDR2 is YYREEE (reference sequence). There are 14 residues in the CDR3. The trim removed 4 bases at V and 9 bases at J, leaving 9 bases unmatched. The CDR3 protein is CASSTPGQGGRQYF. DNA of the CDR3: TGTGCCAGCAGCACCCCGGGACAGGGGGGTCGGCAGTACTTC. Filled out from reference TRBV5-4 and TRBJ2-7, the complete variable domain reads ETGVTQSPTHLIKTRGQQVTLRCSSQSGHNTVSWYQQALGQGPQFIFQYYREEENGRGNFPPRFSGLQFPNYSSELNVNALELDDSALYLCASSTPGQGGRQYFGPGTRLTVT.

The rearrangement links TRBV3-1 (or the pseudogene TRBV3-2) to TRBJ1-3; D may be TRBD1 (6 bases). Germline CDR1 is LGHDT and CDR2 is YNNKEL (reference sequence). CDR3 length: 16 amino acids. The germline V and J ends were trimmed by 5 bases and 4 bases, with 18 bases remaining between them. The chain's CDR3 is CASSYLGQGKGNTIYF. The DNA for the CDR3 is TGTGCCAGCAGCTATTTAGGTCAGGGGAAGGGAAACACCATATATTTT.

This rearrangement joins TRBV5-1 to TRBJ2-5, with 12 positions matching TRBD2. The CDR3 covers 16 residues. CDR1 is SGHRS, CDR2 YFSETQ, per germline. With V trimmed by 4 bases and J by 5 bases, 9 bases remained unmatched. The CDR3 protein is CASSPLLTSGSETQYF. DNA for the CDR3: TGCGCCAGCAGCCCCCTCCTGACTAGCGGGAGTGAGACCCAGTACTTC.

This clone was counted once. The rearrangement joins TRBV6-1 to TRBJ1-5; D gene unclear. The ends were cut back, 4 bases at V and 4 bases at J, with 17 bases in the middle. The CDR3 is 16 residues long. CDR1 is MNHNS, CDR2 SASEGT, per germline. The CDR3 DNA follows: TGTGCCAGCAGTGTCCGGGTGGCGTCTCGGAATCAGCCCCAGCATTTT. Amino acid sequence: CASSVRVASRNQPQHF.

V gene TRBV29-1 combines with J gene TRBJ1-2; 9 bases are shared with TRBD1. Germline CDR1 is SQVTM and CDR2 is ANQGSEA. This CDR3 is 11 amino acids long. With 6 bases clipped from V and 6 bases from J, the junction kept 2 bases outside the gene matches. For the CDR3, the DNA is TGCAGCGTGGGACAGGGACATGGCTACACCTTC. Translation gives CSVGQGHGYTF.

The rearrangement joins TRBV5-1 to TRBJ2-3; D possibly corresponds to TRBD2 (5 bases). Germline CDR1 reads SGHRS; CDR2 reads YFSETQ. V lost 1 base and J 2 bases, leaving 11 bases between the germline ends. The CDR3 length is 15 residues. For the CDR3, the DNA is TGCGCCAGCAGCTTGACCGGGATTTCCACAGATACGCAGTATTTT. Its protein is CASSLTGISTDTQYF.

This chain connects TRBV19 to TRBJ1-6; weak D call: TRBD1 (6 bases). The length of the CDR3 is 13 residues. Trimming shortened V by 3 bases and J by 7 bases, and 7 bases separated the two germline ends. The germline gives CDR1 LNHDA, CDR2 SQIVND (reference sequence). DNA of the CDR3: TGTGCCAGTAGTATGGACAGAAATTCACCCCTCCACTTT. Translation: CASSMDRNSPLHF.

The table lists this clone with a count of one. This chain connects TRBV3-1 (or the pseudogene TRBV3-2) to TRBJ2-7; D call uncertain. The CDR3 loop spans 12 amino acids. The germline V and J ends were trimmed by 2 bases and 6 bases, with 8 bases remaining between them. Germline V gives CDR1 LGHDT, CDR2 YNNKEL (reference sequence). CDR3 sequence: CASSQFTGEQYF. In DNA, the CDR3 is TGTGCCAGCAGCCAATTCACGGGCGAGCAGTACTTC.

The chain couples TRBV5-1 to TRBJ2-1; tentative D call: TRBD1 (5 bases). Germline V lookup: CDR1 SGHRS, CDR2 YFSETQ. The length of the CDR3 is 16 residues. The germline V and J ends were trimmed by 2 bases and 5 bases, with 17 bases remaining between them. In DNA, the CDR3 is TGCGCCAGCAGCTTACCCCCCCCTGTAGGGGACAATGAGCAGTTCTTC. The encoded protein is CASSLPPPVGDNEQFF. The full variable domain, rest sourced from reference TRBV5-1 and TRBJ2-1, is KAGVTQTPRYLIKTRGQQVTLSCSPISGHRSVSWYQQTPGQGLQFLFEYFSETQRNKGNFPGRFSGRQFSNSRSEMNVSTLELGDSALYLCASSLPPPVGDNEQFFGPGTRLTVL.

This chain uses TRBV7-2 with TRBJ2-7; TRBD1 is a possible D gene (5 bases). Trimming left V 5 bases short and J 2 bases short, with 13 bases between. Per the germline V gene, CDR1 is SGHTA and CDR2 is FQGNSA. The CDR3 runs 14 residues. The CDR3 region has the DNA TGTGCCAGCAGCCATCCGACAGCAACCTACGAGCAGTACTTC. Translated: CASSHPTATYEQYF.

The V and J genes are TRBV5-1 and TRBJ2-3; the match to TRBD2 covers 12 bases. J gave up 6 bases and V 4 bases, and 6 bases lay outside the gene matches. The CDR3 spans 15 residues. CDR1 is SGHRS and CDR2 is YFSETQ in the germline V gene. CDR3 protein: CASSGSSGRGDTQYF. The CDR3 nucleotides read TGCGCCAGCAGCGGATCTAGCGGGAGGGGGGATACGCAGTATTTT. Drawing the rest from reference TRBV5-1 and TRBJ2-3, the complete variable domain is KAGVTQTPRYLIKTRGQQVTLSCSPISGHRSVSWYQQTPGQGLQFLFEYFSETQRNKGNFPGRFSGRQFSNSRSEMNVSTLELGDSALYLCASSGSSGRGDTQYFGPGTRLTVL.

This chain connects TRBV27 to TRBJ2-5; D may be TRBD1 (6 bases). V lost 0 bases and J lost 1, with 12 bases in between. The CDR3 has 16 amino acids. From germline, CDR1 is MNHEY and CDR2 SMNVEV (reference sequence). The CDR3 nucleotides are TGTGCCAGCAGTTTATCACCACAGGGAGCCCAAGAGACCCAGTACTTC. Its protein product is CASSLSPQGAQETQYF.

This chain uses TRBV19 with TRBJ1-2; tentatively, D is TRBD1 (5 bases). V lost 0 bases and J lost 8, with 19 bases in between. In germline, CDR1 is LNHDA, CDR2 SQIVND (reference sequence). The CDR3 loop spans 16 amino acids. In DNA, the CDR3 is TGTGCCAGTAGTATAGATTGGGGACTTTCGCCGGGAGGCTACACCTTC. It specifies CASSIDWGLSPGGYTF. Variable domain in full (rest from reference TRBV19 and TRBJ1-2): DGGITQSPKYLFRKEGQNVTLSCEQNLNHDAMYWYRQDPGQGLRLIYYSQIVNDFQKGDIAEGYSVSREKKESFPLTVTSAQKNPTAFYLCASSIDWGLSPGGYTFGSGTRLTVV.

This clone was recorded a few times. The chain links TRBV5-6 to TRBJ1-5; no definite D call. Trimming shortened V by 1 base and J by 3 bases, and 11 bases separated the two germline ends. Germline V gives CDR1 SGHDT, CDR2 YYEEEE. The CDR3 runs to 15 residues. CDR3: CASSLWGGVNQPQHF. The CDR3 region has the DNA TGTGCCAGCAGCTTGTGGGGAGGTGTCAATCAGCCCCAGCATTTT.

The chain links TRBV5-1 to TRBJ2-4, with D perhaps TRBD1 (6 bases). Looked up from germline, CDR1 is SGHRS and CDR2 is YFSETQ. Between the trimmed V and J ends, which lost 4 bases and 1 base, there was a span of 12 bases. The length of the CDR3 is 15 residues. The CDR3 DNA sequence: TGCGCCAGCAGCCAGGGGAGTGAGGCCAAAAACATTCAGTACTTC. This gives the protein CASSQGSEAKNIQYF.

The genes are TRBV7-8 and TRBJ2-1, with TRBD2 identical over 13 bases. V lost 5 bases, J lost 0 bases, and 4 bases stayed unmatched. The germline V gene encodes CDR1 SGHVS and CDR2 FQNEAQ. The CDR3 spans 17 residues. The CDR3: CASSQGLAGRSYNEQFF. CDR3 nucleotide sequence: TGTGCCAGCAGCCAGGGACTAGCGGGACGCTCCTACAATGAGCAGTTCTTC.

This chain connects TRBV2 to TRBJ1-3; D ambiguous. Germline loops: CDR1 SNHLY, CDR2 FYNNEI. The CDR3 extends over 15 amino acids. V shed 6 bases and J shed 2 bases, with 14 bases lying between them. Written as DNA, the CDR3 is TGTGCCAGCAGATCACAACTAATACCTGGAAACACCATATATTTT. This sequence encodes CASRSQLIPGNTIYF. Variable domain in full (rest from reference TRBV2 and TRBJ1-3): EPEVTQTPSHQVTQMGQEVILRCVPISNHLYFYWYRQILGQKVEFLVSFYNNEISEKSEIFDDQFSVERPDGSNFTLKIRSTKLEDSAMYFCASRSQLIPGNTIYFGEGSWLTVV.

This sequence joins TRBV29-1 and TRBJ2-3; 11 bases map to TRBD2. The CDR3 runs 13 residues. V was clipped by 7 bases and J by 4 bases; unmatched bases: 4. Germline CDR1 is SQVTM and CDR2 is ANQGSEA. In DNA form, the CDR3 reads TGCAGCGCCAGACTAGCGGGGCCAGATACGCAGTATTTT. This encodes CSARLAGPDTQYF.

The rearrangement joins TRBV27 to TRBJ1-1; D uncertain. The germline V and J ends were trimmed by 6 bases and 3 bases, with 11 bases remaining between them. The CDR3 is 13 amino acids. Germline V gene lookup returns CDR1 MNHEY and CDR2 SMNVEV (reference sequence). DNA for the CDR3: TGTGCCAGCAGCCGATCCGGGGACACTGAAGCTTTCTTT. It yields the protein CASSRSGDTEAFF.

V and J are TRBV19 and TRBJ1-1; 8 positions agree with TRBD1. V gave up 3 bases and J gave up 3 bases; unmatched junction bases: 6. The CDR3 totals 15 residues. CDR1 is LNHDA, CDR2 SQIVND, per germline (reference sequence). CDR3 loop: CASSIGGQADTEAFF. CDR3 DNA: TGTGCCAGTAGTATTGGGGGACAGGCTGACACTGAAGCTTTCTTT.

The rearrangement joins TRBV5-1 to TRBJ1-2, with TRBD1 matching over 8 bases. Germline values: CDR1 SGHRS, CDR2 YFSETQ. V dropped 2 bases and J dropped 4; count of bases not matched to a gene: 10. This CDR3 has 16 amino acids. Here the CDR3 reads CASSLQGVTRGYGYTF. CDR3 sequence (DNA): TGCGCCAGCAGCTTACAGGGGGTGACACGCGGCTATGGCTACACCTTC.